Listed below are T cell receptor beta chains from one sample, sequenced in a study of CXCR3-negative and CXCR3-positive naive CD8 T cells. From the 5' RACE reads, TCRdb lists one entry per CDR3 protein and no DNA. The listing contains roughly 45,000 distinct CDR3 sequences. The material sequenced was naive CXCR3- CD8+ T cells from blood. The receptors were gathered from a human donor in good health. Some clones in this sample may be carry-over from other donors' samples. CDR3s include the opening cysteine and the closing phenylalanine or tryptophan. Each record gives: CDR3 protein, CDR3 length, J gene, V gene.

CASSLGPGAAETQYF	15	TRBJ2-5	TRBV5-6
CASSLGAGGQYF	12	TRBJ2-7	TRBV28
CASSQVGGTGETQYF	15	TRBJ2-5	TRBV7-8
CASSQEREQYF	11	TRBJ2-7	TRBV4-2
CASSDRAASTDTQYF	15	TRBJ2-3	TRBV6-4
CASSPRTSYEQYF	13	TRBJ2-7	TRBV11-1
CASSPTTSFDEQFF	14	TRBJ2-1	TRBV7-9
CASSQEQVWDEQYF	14	TRBJ2-7	TRBV14
CASSRSGNEQFF	12	TRBJ2-1	TRBV7-8
CASSYSSGRADTPYF	15	TRBJ2-3	TRBV27
CASRSPQEKLFF	12	TRBJ1-4	TRBV28
CASSWGGVYNEQFF	14	TRBJ2-1	TRBV12-3/TRBV12-4
CSARDDLAGRGHYNEQFF	18	TRBJ2-1	TRBV20-1
CASSLLGAGGISHTQYF	17	TRBJ2-3	TRBV28
CASSFPSGGSYEQYF	15	TRBJ2-7	TRBV12-3/TRBV12-4
CSVASGSFEQYF	12	TRBJ2-7	TRBV29-1
CASSPPGGLSYNEQFF	16	TRBJ2-1	TRBV5-5
CSVENDSPYEQYF	13	TRBJ2-7	TRBV29-1
CASSNYGPRGDTQYF	15	TRBJ2-3	TRBV6-2/TRBV6-3
CSVEDRGRGAYGYTF	15	TRBJ1-2	TRBV29-1
CSAHLSPDEQFF	12	TRBJ2-1	TRBV29-1
CASSPAPGGEGLEQFF	16	TRBJ2-1	TRBV28
CASGDYWSNEQFF	13	TRBJ2-1	TRBV5-1
CAWSVDRDSNQPQHF	15	TRBJ1-5	TRBV30